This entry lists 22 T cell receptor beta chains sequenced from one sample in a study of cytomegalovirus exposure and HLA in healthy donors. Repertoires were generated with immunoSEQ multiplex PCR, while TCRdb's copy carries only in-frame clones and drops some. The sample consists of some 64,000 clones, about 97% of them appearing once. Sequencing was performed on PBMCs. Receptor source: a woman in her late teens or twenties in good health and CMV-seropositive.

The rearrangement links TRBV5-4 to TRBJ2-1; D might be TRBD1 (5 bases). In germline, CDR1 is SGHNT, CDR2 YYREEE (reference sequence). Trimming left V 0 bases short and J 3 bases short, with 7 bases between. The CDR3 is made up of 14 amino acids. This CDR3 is CASSLGGGYNEQFF. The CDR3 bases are TGTGCCAGCAGCTTGGGGGGCGGCTACAATGAGCAGTTCTTC.

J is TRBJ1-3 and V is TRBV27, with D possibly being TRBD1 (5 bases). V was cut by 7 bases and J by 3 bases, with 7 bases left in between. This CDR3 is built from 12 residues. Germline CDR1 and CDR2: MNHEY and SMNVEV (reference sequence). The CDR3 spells CASTDSGNTIYF. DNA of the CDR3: TGTGCCAGCACCGACAGTGGAAACACCATATATTTT.

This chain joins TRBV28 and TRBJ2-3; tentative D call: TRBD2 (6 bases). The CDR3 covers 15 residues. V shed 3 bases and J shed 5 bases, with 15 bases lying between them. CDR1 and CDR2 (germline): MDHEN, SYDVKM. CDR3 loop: CASSFLTGEVDTQYF. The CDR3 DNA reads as TGTGCCAGCAGTTTTTTGACGGGAGAGGTAGATACGCAGTATTTT.

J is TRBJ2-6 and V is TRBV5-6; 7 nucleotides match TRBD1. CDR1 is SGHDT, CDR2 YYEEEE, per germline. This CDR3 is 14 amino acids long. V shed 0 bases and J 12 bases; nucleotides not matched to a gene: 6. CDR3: CASSLAGGRFVLTF. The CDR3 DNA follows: TGTGCCAGCAGCTTGGCAGGGGGTAGGTTCGTCCTGACTTTC.

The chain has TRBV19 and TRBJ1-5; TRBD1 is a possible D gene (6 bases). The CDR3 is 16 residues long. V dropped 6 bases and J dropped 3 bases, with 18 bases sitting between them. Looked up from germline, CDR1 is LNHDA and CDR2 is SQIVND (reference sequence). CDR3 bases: TGTGCCAGTAGCACGATCAGGACAGCTTACAATCAGCCCCAGCATTTT. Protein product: CASSTIRTAYNQPQHF.

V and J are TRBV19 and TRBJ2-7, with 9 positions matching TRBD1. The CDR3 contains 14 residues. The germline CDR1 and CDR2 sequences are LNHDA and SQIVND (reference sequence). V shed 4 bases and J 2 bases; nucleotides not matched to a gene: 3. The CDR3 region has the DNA TGTGCCAGTAGTAAGGGACAGGGAACCTACGAGCAGTACTTC. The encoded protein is CASSKGQGTYEQYF.

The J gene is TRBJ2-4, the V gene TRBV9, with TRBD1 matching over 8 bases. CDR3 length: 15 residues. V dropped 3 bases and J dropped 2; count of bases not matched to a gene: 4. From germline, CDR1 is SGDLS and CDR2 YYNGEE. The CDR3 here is CASSATGGTKNIQYF. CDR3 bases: TGTGCCAGCAGCGCCACAGGGGGGACCAAAAACATTCAGTACTTC.

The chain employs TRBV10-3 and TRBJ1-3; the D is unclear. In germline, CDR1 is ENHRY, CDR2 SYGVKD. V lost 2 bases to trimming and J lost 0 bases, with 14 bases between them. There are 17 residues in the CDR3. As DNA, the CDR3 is TGTGCCATCAGTGAGGCGCCCCCGTCCCCCTCTGGAAACACCATATATTTT. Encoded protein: CAISEAPPSPSGNTIYF.

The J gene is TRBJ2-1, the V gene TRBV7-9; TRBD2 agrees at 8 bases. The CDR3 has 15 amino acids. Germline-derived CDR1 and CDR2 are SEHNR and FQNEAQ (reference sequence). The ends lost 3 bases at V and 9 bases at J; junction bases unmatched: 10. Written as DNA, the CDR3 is TGTGCCAGCAGCTTGGGCAGCGGGAGACGAAGTGAGCAGTTCTTC. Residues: CASSLGSGRRSEQFF.

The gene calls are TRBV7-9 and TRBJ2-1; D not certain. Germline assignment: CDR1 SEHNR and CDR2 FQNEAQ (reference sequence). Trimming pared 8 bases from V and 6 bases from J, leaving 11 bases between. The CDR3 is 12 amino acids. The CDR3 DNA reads TGTGCCAGCGAGAAGTCTGGCAATGAGCAGTTCTTC. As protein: CASEKSGNEQFF.

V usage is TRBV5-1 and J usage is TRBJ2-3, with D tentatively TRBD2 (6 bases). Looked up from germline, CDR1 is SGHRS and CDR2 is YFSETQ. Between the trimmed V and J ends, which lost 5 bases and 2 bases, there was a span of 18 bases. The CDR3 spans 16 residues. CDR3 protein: CASRRDPSGSTDTQYF. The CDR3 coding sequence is TGCGCCAGCAGGCGGGACCCTAGTGGCTCCACAGATACGCAGTATTTT. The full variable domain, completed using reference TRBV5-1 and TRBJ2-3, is KAGVTQTPRYLIKTRGQQVTLSCSPISGHRSVSWYQQTPGQGLQFLFEYFSETQRNKGNFPGRFSGRQFSNSRSEMNVSTLELGDSALYLCASRRDPSGSTDTQYFGPGTRLTVL.

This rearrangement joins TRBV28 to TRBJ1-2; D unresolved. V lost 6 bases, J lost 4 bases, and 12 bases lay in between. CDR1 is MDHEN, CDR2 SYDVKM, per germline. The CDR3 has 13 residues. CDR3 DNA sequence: TGTGCCAGCAGCCCCGGGCGGGGCTATGGCTACACCTTC. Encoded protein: CASSPGRGYGYTF.

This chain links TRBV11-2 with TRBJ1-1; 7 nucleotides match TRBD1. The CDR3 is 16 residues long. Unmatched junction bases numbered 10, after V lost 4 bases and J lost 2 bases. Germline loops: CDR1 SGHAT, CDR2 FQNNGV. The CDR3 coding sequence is TGTGCCAGCAGCTCAGCTTCTGGGACAGTCAACACTGAAGCTTTCTTT. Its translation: CASSSASGTVNTEAFF.

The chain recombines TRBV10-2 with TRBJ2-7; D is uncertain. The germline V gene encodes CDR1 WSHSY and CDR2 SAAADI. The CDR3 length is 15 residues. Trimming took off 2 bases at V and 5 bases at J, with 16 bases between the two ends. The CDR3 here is CASSEVGSPANEQYF. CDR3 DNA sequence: TGCGCCAGCAGTGAGGTTGGTTCCCCCGCTAACGAGCAGTACTTC.

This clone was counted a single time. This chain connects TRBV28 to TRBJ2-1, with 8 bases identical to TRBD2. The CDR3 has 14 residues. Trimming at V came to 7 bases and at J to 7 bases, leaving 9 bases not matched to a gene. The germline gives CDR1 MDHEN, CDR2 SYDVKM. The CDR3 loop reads CASNEAGVLNEQFF. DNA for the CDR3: TGTGCCAGCAACGAAGCGGGAGTCTTGAATGAGCAGTTCTTC.

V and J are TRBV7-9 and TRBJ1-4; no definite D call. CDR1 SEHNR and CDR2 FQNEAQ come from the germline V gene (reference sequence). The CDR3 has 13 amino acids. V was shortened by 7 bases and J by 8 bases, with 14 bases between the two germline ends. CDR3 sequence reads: CASKDTTVEKLFF. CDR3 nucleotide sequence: TGTGCCAGCAAAGACACAACGGTGGAAAAACTGTTTTTT.

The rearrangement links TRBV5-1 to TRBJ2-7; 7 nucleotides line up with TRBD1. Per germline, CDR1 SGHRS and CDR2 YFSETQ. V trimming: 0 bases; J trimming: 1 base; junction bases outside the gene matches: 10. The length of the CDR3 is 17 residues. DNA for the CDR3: TGCGCCAGCAGCTTGGATTTTTCGGGGACAGCATCCTACGAGCAGTACTTC. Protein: CASSLDFSGTASYEQYF.

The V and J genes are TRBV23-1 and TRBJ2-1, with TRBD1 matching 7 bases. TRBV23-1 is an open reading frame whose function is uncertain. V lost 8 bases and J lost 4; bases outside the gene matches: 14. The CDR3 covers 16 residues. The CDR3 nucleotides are TGCGCCAGCCGGCGCCTACCGGGACAGATATACAATGAGCAGTTCTTC. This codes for CASRRLPGQIYNEQFF.

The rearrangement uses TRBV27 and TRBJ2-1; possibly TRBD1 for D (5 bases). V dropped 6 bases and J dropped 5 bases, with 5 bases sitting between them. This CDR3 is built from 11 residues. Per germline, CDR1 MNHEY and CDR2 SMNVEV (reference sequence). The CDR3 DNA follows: TGTGCCAGCAGCAGGGACAATGAGCAGTTCTTC. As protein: CASSRDNEQFF.

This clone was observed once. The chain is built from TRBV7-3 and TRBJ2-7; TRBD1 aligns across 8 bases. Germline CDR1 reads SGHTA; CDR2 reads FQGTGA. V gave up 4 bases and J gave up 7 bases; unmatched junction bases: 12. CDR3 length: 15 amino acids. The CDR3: CASSSGGRRGEEQYF. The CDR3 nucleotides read TGTGCCAGCAGCTCAGGGGGCCGACGTGGGGAGGAGCAGTACTTC.

The CDR3 is CASSETGPTGGNQPQHF. DNA for the CDR3: TGTGCCAGCAGCGAGACAGGGCCAACGGGGGGCAATCAGCCCCAGCATTTT. The V and J genes are TRBV28 and TRBJ1-5; 7 nucleotides match TRBD1. Germline CDR1 reads MDHEN; CDR2 reads SYDVKM. The CDR3 is 17 amino acids. V shed 6 bases, J shed 2 bases, and the junction held 13 bases outside the gene matches.

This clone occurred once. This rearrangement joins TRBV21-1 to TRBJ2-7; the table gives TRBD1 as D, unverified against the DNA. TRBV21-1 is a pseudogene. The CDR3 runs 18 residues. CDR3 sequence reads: CASSNWVRGRGSSYEQYF. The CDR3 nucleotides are TGTGCCAGCAGCAACTGGGTAAGGGGCAGGGGAAGCTCCTACGAGCAGTACTTC.